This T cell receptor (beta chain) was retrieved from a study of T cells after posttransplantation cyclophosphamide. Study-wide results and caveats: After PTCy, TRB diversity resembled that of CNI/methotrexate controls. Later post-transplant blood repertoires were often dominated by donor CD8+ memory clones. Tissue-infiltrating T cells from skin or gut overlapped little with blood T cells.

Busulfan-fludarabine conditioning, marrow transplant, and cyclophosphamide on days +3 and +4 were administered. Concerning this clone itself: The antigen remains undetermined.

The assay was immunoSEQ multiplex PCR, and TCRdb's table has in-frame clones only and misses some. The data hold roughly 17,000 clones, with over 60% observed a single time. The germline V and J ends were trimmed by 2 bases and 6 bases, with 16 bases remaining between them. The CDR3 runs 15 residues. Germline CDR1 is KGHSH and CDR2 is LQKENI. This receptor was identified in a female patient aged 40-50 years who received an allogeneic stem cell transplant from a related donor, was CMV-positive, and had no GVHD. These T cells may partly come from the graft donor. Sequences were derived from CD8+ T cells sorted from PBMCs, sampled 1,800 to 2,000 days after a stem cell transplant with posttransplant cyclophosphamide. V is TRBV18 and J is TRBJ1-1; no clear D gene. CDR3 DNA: TGTGCCAGCTCACCAAGAGGGAGTGGATCTGCTGAAGCTTTCTTT. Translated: CASSPRGSGSAEAFF.